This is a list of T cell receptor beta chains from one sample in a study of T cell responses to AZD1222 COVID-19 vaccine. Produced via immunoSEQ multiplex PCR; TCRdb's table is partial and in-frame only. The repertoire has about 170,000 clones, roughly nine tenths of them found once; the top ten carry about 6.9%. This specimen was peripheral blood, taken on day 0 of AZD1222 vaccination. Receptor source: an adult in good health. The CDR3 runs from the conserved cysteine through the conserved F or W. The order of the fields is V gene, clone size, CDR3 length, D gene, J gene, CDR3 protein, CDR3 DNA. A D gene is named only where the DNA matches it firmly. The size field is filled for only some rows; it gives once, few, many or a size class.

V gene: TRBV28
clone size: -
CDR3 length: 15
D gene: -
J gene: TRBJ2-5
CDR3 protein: CASSFSMGGGETQYF
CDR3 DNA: TGTGCCAGCAGTTTCTCTATGGGGGGTGGAGAGACCCAGTACTTC

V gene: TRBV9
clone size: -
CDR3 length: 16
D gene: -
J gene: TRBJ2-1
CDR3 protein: CASSADRTLSYNEQFF
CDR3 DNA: TGTGCCAGCAGCGCTGATCGGACACTCTCCTACAATGAGCAGTTCTTC

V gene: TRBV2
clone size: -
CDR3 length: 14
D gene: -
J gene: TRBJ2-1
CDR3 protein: CASTRPGSYNEQFF
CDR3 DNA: TGTGCCAGCACGAGACCAGGGTCCTACAATGAGCAGTTCTTC

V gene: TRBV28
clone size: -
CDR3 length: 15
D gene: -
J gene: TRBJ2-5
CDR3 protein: CASSLSSSSQETQYF
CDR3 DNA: TGTGCCAGCAGTTTATCAAGTTCCAGCCAAGAGACCCAGTACTTC

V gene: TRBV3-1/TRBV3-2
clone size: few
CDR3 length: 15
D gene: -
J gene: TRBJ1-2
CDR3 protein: CASSRGAATNYGYTF
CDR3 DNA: TGTGCCAGCAGCCGAGGTGCAGCCACTAACTATGGCTACACCTTC

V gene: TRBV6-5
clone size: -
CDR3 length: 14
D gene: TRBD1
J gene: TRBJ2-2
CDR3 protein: CASSPRTGVRELFF
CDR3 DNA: TGTGCCAGCAGCCCAAGGACAGGGGTCCGGGAGCTGTTTTTT

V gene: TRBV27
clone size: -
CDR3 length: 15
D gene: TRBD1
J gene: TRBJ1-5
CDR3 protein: CASSPQGAGNQPQHF
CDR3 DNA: TGTGCCAGCAGTCCGCAGGGGGCCGGCAATCAGCCCCAGCATTTT

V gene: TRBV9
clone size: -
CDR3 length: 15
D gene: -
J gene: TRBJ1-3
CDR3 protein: CASSVDYRPQNTIYF
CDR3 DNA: TGTGCCAGCAGCGTAGACTATAGGCCGCAAAACACCATATATTTT

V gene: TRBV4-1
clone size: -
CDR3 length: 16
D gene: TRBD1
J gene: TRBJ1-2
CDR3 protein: CASSPRGTGMNYGYTF
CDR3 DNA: TGCGCCAGCAGCCCCAGGGGGACAGGGATGAACTATGGCTACACCTTC

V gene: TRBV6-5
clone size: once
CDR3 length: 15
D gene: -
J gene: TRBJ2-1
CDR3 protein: CASSYSVLGDNEQFF
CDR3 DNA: TGTGCCAGCAGTTACTCGGTCCTAGGCGATAATGAGCAGTTCTTC

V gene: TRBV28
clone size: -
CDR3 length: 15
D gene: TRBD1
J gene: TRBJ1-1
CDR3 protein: CASSGGGQGATEAFF
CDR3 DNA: TGTGCCAGCAGTGGTGGGGGGCAGGGGGCGACTGAAGCTTTCTTT

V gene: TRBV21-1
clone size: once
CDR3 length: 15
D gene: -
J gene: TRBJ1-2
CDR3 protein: CASSKGPGESDGYTF
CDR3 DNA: TGTGCCAGCAGCAAAGGGCCAGGGGAAAGCGATGGCTACACCTTC

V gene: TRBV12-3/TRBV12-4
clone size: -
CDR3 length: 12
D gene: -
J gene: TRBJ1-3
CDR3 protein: CASSPSGNTIYF
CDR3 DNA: TGTGCCAGCAGCCCCTCCGGAAACACCATATATTTT

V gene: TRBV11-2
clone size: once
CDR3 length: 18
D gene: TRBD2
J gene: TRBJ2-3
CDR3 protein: CASSPLGAGGRGTDTQYF
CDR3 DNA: TGTGCCAGCAGCCCCCTCGGAGCGGGGGGGCGGGGCACAGATACGCAGTATTTT

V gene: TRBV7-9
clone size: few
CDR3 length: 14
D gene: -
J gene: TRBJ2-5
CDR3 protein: CASSLARDQETQYF
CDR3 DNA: TGTGCCAGCAGCTTAGCCAGGGACCAAGAGACCCAGTACTTC

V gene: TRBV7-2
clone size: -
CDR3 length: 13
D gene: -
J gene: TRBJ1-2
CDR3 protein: CASSLQELSGYTF
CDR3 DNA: TGTGCCAGCAGCTTGCAAGAGCTTAGTGGCTACACCTTC

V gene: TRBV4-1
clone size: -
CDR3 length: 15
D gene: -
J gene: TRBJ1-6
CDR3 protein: CASSQELRTNSPLHF
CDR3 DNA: TGCGCCAGCAGCCAAGAGCTAAGGACTAATTCACCCCTCCACTTT

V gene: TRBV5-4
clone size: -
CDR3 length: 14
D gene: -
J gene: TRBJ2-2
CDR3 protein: CASAGTSNTGELFF
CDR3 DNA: TGTGCCAGCGCGGGGACATCGAACACCGGGGAGCTGTTTTTT

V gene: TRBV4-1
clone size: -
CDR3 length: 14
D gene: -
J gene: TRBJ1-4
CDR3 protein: CASSLGPSNEKLFF
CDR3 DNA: TGCGCCAGCAGCCTTGGGCCGTCTAATGAAAAACTGTTTTTT

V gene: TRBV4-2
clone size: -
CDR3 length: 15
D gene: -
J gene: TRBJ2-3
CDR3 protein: CASSLTSGGTDTQYF
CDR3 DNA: TGTGCCAGCAGCCTGACTAGTGGAGGCACAGATACGCAGTATTTT

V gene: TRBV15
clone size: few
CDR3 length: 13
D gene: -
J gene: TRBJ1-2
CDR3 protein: CATSIGGNYGYTF
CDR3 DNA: TGTGCCACCAGTATAGGCGGCAACTATGGCTACACCTTC

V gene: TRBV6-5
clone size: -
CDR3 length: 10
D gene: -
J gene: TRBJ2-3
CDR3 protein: CASLKESQYF
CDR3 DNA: TGTGCCAGCCTGAAGGAATCGCAGTATTTT

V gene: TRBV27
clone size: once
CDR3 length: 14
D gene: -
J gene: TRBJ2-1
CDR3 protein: CASTMRGATDEQFF
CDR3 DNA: TGTGCCAGCACCATGAGGGGTGCAACGGATGAGCAGTTCTTC

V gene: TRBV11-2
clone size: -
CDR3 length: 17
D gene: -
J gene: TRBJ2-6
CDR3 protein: CASSGRSPHSGANVLTF
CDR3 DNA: TGTGCCAGCAGCGGCAGGAGCCCCCACTCTGGGGCCAACGTCCTGACTTTC

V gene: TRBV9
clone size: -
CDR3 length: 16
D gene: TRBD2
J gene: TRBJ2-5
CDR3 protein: CASSDGGTSGVETQYF
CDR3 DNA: TGTGCCAGCAGCGACGGGGGGACTAGCGGGGTCGAGACCCAGTACTTC